The 20 T cell receptor beta chains reported below all come from one sample, sequenced in a study of Tregs in tolerant kidney transplant recipients. The repertoire was sequenced with immunoSEQ multiplex PCR; TCRdb's copy has only in-frame clones and lacks some. Of 70,000 to 95,000 clones in the sample, 75% to 95% were seen once. This specimen was Tregs from blood, taken before the transplant. Receptor source: a human donor who received a combined kidney and bone marrow transplant.

The chain has TRBV19 and TRBJ2-3, with a weak D call TRBD1 (5 bases). Trimming stripped 4 bases from V and 0 bases from J, with 11 bases between. The germline CDR1 and CDR2 sequences are LNHDA and SQIVND (reference sequence). The CDR3 sequence is 15 residues long. CDR3: CASSSRGASTDTQYF. The CDR3, as DNA: TGTGCCAGTAGTAGCCGTGGGGCTAGCACAGATACGCAGTATTTT.

The chain uses TRBV2 and TRBJ2-3; 7 positions match TRBD2. The CDR3 contains 15 residues. CDR1 and CDR2 (germline): SNHLY, FYNNEI. V trimming: 8 bases; J trimming: 0 bases; junction bases outside the gene matches: 8. CDR3 loop: CASGVAGASTDTQYF. CDR3 nucleotide sequence: TGTGCCAGCGGGGTAGCGGGTGCTAGCACAGATACGCAGTATTTT.

The chain couples TRBV28 to TRBJ1-4; D remains ambiguous. The CDR3 consists of 13 residues. Germline CDR1 is MDHEN and CDR2 is SYDVKM. Trimming took off 6 bases at V and 10 bases at J, with 15 bases between the two ends. CDR3 in amino acids: CASSLTHDGKLFF. Written as DNA, the CDR3 is TGTGCCAGCAGCCTCACCCACGATGGAAAACTGTTTTTT.

The chain combines TRBV15 with TRBJ1-2, with TRBD1 identical over 7 bases. Trimming took 0 bases from V and 6 from J; bases not matched to a gene: 7. The germline V gene encodes CDR1 LNHNV and CDR2 YYDKDF (reference sequence). The CDR3 is 15 amino acids. The DNA of the CDR3 is TGTGCCACCAGCAGAGATCAGGGGGACAGCAATGGCTACACCTTC. Amino acids: CATSRDQGDSNGYTF.

The V and J genes are TRBV5-1 and TRBJ2-7; D is uncertain. This CDR3 is 13 amino acids long. CDR1 SGHRS and CDR2 YFSETQ come from the germline V gene. Trimming removed 4 bases from V and 0 bases from J, with 8 bases in between. The CDR3 DNA is TGCGCCAGCAGCCCTCTAAGCTCCTACGAGCAGTACTTC. Its protein product is CASSPLSSYEQYF. The whole variable domain, remainder taken from reference TRBV5-1 and TRBJ2-7, is KAGVTQTPRYLIKTRGQQVTLSCSPISGHRSVSWYQQTPGQGLQFLFEYFSETQRNKGNFPGRFSGRQFSNSRSEMNVSTLELGDSALYLCASSPLSSYEQYFGPGTRLTVT.

This rearrangement joins TRBV11-3 to TRBJ2-5; the D gene is possibly TRBD1 (6 bases). The CDR3 extends over 14 amino acids. V shed 5 bases and J shed 5 bases, with 15 bases lying between them. From germline, CDR1 is SGHNT and CDR2 YENEEA. The CDR3 region has the DNA TGTGCCAGCAGCCAAGGGACACTAAGCGAGACCCAGTACTTC. It translates to CASSQGTLSETQYF.

This clone was found once. A junction boundary mismatches the germline segment, possibly from a read error. The rearrangement links TRBV30 to TRBJ1-1, with a weak D call TRBD1 (6 bases). The germline V gene has CDR1 GTSNPN and CDR2 SVGIG (reference sequence). CDR3 length equals 13 residues. The CDR3, as DNA: TGTGTCTGGAGGCGGACAGTGAACACTGAAGCTTTCTTT. It yields the protein CVWRRTVNTEAFF.

Concerning this clone itself: This sample also contains other DNA sequences that code for the same CDR3. The chain combines TRBV7-2 with TRBJ1-5; tentative D call: TRBD1 (5 bases). The germline V and J ends were trimmed by 1 base and 4 bases, with 14 bases remaining between them. CDR1 is SGHTA and CDR2 is FQGNSA in the germline V gene. The CDR3 loop spans 16 amino acids. CDR3 coding DNA: TGTGCCAGCAGCTTAGGGGGGTGGGGGGAAAATCAGCCCCAGCATTTT. Protein sequence: CASSLGGWGENQPQHF.

The genes are TRBV4-2 and TRBJ2-7; 7 bases fit TRBD2. CDR1 is LGHNA, CDR2 YNFKEQ, per germline. This CDR3 spans 15 amino acids. The junction had 8 bases not matched to a gene; V was cut back by 4 bases and J by 2 bases. CDR3 nucleotides: TGTGCCAGCAGCCCTCGGGACTACGGACCCTACGAGCAGTACTTC. Protein product: CASSPRDYGPYEQYF.

In DNA form, the CDR3 reads TGTGCCAGCAGTTACCGGGCTAGCGGTGAAGAGACCCAGTACTTC. Protein: CASSYRASGEETQYF. This chain links TRBV6-5 with TRBJ2-5, with 7 bases that match TRBD2. V gave up 2 bases and J gave up 3 bases; unmatched junction bases: 6. Germline lookup yields CDR1 MNHEY and CDR2 SVGAGI. The CDR3 consists of 15 residues.

The V gene is TRBV7-8, the J gene TRBJ1-1; TRBD1 is a possible D gene (5 bases). The CDR3 loop spans 14 amino acids. Trimming shortened V by 3 bases and J by 1 base, and 9 bases separated the two germline ends. Germline lookup yields CDR1 SGHVS and CDR2 FQNEAQ. CDR3 sequence reads: CASSFDSGNTEAFF. For the CDR3, the DNA is TGTGCCAGCAGCTTCGACAGTGGGAACACTGAAGCTTTCTTT.

This clone came up a few times. The chain joins TRBV4-3 to TRBJ2-7; possibly TRBD1 for D (6 bases). CDR1 and CDR2 (germline): LGHNA, YSLEER. CDR3 length equals 15 residues. V lost 1 base and J lost 0, with 10 bases in between. As DNA, the CDR3 is TGCGCCAGCAGCCAAGTCTGGGACAACTCCTACGAGCAGTACTTC. It codes for CASSQVWDNSYEQYF.

The CDR3 nucleotides read TGCGCCAGCAGTTCAGGGTTAGACCAGCCCCAGCATTTT. It is translated as CASSSGLDQPQHF. The chain recombines TRBV5-1 with TRBJ1-5; tentative D call: TRBD1 (5 bases). Germline V gene lookup returns CDR1 SGHRS and CDR2 YFSETQ. CDR3 length: 13 amino acids. Trimming left V 5 bases short and J 7 bases short, with 13 bases between.

The chain recombines TRBV28 with TRBJ1-2; D is unclear. Per germline, CDR1 MDHEN and CDR2 SYDVKM. Trimming removed 3 bases from V and 8 bases from J, with 7 bases in between. The CDR3 spans 11 residues. CDR3 protein: CASSFFGGYTF. For the CDR3, the DNA is TGTGCCAGCAGTTTCTTCGGGGGCTACACCTTC.

Here the CDR3 reads CASTFEISNTEAFF. The CDR3 DNA is TGTGCCAGCACTTTTGAGATCTCGAACACTGAAGCTTTCTTT. The V gene is TRBV2, the J gene TRBJ1-1; no clear D. Trimming removed 7 bases at V and 1 base at J, with 13 bases between. CDR3 size: 14 residues. Germline V gene data show CDR1 as SNHLY and CDR2 as FYNNEI.

The rearrangement links TRBV2 to TRBJ2-7; 9 bases align to TRBD2. The CDR3 is made up of 13 amino acids. Germline CDR1 reads SNHLY; CDR2 reads FYNNEI. V lost 6 bases to trimming and J lost 6 bases; unmatched junction nucleotides: 6. The CDR3 reads CASSGGLAGEQYF. CDR3 bases: TGTGCCAGCAGCGGGGGACTAGCTGGCGAGCAGTACTTC.

The genes are TRBV28 and TRBJ1-2; D is ambiguous. The CDR3 runs 13 residues. V was cut by 2 bases and J by 2 bases, with 6 bases left in between. Germline V CDR1 and CDR2: MDHEN, SYDVKM. As DNA, the CDR3 is TGTGCCAGCAGTTTAAGAATCAACTATGGCTACACCTTC. It yields the protein CASSLRINYGYTF.

V is TRBV28 and J is TRBJ2-7, with 11 bases aligning to TRBD2. Germline CDR1 and CDR2: MDHEN and SYDVKM. The CDR3 has 15 amino acids. The V gene end was trimmed by 6 bases and the J gene end by 5 bases; junction bases not matched to a gene: 9. The CDR3 reads CASSLDRGLADEQYF. The CDR3 region has the DNA TGTGCCAGCAGCCTGGACCGGGGACTAGCGGACGAGCAGTACTTC.

The chain couples TRBV27 to TRBJ2-3; 7 nucleotides agree with TRBD1. The junction had 7 bases not matched to a gene; V was cut back by 0 bases and J by 4 bases. The length of the CDR3 is 16 residues. Germline values: CDR1 MNHEY, CDR2 SMNVEV (reference sequence). CDR3 in amino acids: CASSLSGTARADTQYF. CDR3 sequence (DNA): TGTGCCAGCAGTTTATCGGGGACAGCGAGGGCAGATACGCAGTATTTT.

The chain uses TRBV6-1 and TRBJ2-7; 11 bases are shared with TRBD2. CDR1 and CDR2 (germline): MNHNS, SASEGT. The V gene end was trimmed by 5 bases and the J gene end by 6 bases; junction bases not matched to a gene: 3. This CDR3 has 13 residues. The CDR3 DNA is TGTGCCAGCAGTCTAGCGGGAGGTTTCGAGCAGTACTTC. Its translation: CASSLAGGFEQYF.